A single sample is the source of the 18 T cell receptor beta chains below, sequenced in a study of shared clonotypes between healthy human individuals. Using immunoSEQ multiplex PCR, the repertoire was profiled, and TCRdb retains in-frame clones only, with some absent. The table lists about 2.4 million clones, 93% of them singletons. Sequencing used naive CD4+ T cells from PBMCs. Noted subset: CD45RA+ positively selected. The receptors derive from a young man in good health. Some clones in this sample may be carry-over from other donors' samples.

The chain recombines TRBV5-1 with TRBJ2-7, with 8 bases fitting TRBD1. CDR3 length equals 14 residues. CDR1 is SGHRS, CDR2 YFSETQ, per germline. V gave up 5 bases and J gave up 2 bases; unmatched junction bases: 6. The CDR3 spells CASRQGQAPYEQYF. The CDR3 DNA is TGCGCCAGCAGACAGGGACAGGCCCCCTACGAGCAGTACTTC.

The chain carries TRBV5-6 and TRBJ2-5; D may correspond to TRBD1 or TRBD2 (5 bases each). CDR1 and CDR2 from the germline V gene are SGHDT and YYEEEE. The CDR3 is 14 residues long. V gave up 7 bases and J gave up 4 bases, with 17 bases separating them. The CDR3 is CASGKLGVRETQYF. In DNA form, the CDR3 reads TGTGCCAGCGGCAAACTGGGGGTCCGAGAGACCCAGTACTTC.

This clone was seen only once. The rearrangement uses TRBV7-8 and TRBJ2-1; D may be TRBD2 (6 bases). From germline, CDR1 is SGHVS and CDR2 FQNEAQ. The CDR3 has 16 amino acids. V dropped 4 bases and J dropped 3 bases, with 16 bases sitting between them. The CDR3 sequence is CASSSFWLARYNEQFF. For the CDR3, the DNA is TGTGCCAGCAGCTCTTTCTGGCTAGCGCGCTACAATGAGCAGTTCTTC. Looking up the rest from reference TRBV7-8 and TRBJ2-1 gives the full variable domain: GAGVSQSPRYKVAKRGQDVALRCDPISGHVSLFWYQQALGQGPEFLTYFQNEAQLDKSGLPSDRFFAERPEGSVSTLKIQRTQQEDSAVYLCASSSFWLARYNEQFFGPGTRLTVL.

V and J are TRBV28 and TRBJ1-2; D is unresolved. The CDR3 has 12 residues. V gave up 10 bases and J gave up 1 base, with 10 bases separating them. CDR1 MDHEN and CDR2 SYDVKM come from the germline V gene. In nucleotides, the CDR3 is TGTGCCACCAACGCCCTTAACTATGGCTACACCTTC. It translates to CATNALNYGYTF.

This rearrangement joins TRBV6-1 to TRBJ2-1; D uncertain. Germline CDR1 reads MNHNS; CDR2 reads SASEGT. This CDR3 region has 12 residues. Deletions cut 6 bases from V and 13 bases from J, with 16 bases between. The CDR3 spells CASSRAHIKQFF. The CDR3 nucleotides are TGTGCCAGCAGCCGTGCCCACATCAAACAGTTCTTC.

As for this clone: One end of the junction varies from germline; a read error may be responsible. This chain uses TRBV6-6 with TRBJ2-3, with a possible D match to TRBD2 (5 bases). Per the germline V gene, CDR1 is MNHNY and CDR2 is SVGAGI (reference sequence). CDR3 length equals 14 residues. The CDR3 loop is CASNYGISTDTQYF. The CDR3 DNA sequence: TGTGCCAGCAATTACGGGATTAGCACAGATACGCAGTATTTT.

V and J are TRBV11-2 and TRBJ1-1; D is undetermined. Germline V gene data show CDR1 as SGHAT and CDR2 as FQNNGV. V was shortened by 7 bases and J by 2 bases, with 26 bases between the two germline ends. The CDR3 runs 18 residues. For the CDR3, the DNA is TGTGCCAGCACTTCCCGTGCCCCTTTAGAGGTATCAAACACTGAAGCTTTCTTT. Encoded protein: CASTSRAPLEVSNTEAFF.

To note about this clone: This CDR3 is also generated by other DNA sequences in the sample. The gene calls are TRBV7-3 and TRBJ2-2; 7 bases fit TRBD2. From germline, CDR1 is SGHTA and CDR2 FQGTGA. The length of the CDR3 is 16 residues. Trimming removed 1 base from V and 3 bases from J; junction bases left unmatched: 5. This CDR3 reads CASSLIAGVDTGELFF. DNA of the CDR3: TGTGCCAGCAGCTTAATCGCGGGGGTGGACACCGGGGAGCTGTTTTTT.

The chain joins TRBV7-9 to TRBJ1-1, with no clear D. Germline CDR1 is SEHNR and CDR2 is FQNEAQ (reference sequence). The V end was cut by 3 bases, the J end by 2 bases, with 19 bases between. The CDR3 extends over 17 amino acids. The CDR3 reads CASSFDPLMVDNTEAFF. For the CDR3, the DNA is TGTGCCAGCAGCTTCGATCCTCTCATGGTCGACAACACTGAAGCTTTCTTT.

The chain couples TRBV2 to TRBJ2-5; TRBD2 agrees at 13 bases. Near its end, the DNA agrees better with TRBJ2-7, so the J call may be wrong. The CDR3 loop spans 16 amino acids. Germline-derived CDR1 and CDR2 are SNHLY and FYNNEI. In DNA form, the CDR3 reads TGTGCCAGCAGCTTACGGACTAGCGGGAGCTCCTACGAGCAGTACTTC. It translates to CASSLRTSGSSYEQYF.

The V and J genes are TRBV10-3 and TRBJ2-1, with 7 nucleotides matching TRBD1. The CDR3 runs to 14 residues. The V and J ends lost 8 bases and 3 bases, in that order; junction bases with no gene match: 7. The V gene's germline CDR1 is ENHRY and CDR2 SYGVKD. CDR3 DNA sequence: TGTGCCATCGGCAGGGACAGTCGCTACAATGAGCAGTTCTTC. This codes for CAIGRDSRYNEQFF.

This chain connects TRBV28 to TRBJ1-1; 7 nucleotides align to TRBD1. The CDR3 is 15 amino acids. CDR1 MDHEN and CDR2 SYDVKM come from the germline V gene. V was pared by 6 bases and J by 1 base, with 8 bases of the junction left unmatched. DNA of the CDR3: TGTGCCAGCAGCCGATCACGACAGGGGAACACTGAAGCTTTCTTT. Translating it yields CASSRSRQGNTEAFF.

Concerning this clone: This same CDR3 is encoded by further DNA sequences in the sample. The V gene is TRBV9, the J gene TRBJ2-3, with TRBD2 matching over 11 bases. Looked up from germline, CDR1 is SGDLS and CDR2 is YYNGEE. The CDR3 has 16 residues. V was clipped by 3 bases and J by 2 bases; unmatched bases: 5. The CDR3 coding sequence is TGTGCCAGCAGCGCCGGGACTAGCGGTTACACAGATACGCAGTATTTT. Translated, it gives CASSAGTSGYTDTQYF.

The chain has TRBV7-9 and TRBJ2-2; D not resolved. Trimming pared 7 bases from V and 6 bases from J, leaving 15 bases between. This CDR3 is 14 amino acids long. Per the germline V gene, CDR1 is SEHNR and CDR2 is FQNEAQ (reference sequence). The CDR3 sequence: CASIMAGDPGELFF. The CDR3 DNA sequence: TGTGCCAGCATCATGGCTGGGGATCCCGGGGAGCTGTTTTTT.

The V and J genes are TRBV27 and TRBJ2-1; 14 bases match TRBD2. This CDR3 spans 15 amino acids. CDR1 is MNHEY and CDR2 is SMNVEV in the germline V gene (reference sequence). J lost 15 bases, V lost 0 bases, and 7 bases had no gene match. As DNA, the CDR3 is TGTGCCAGCAGTTTATCGGGGACTAGCGGGGGTTTAACGTTCTTC. This translates into CASSLSGTSGGLTFF.

This chain connects TRBV10-1 to TRBJ1-5; no reliable D call. CDR1 is WNHNN, CDR2 SYGVQD, per germline (reference sequence). V lost 0 bases to trimming and J lost 9 bases, with 21 bases between them. The CDR3 spans 17 residues. The CDR3 protein is CASSESGQLLVYRPQHF. CDR3 sequence (DNA): TGCGCCAGCAGTGAGTCTGGGCAGCTTTTGGTGTATCGGCCCCAGCATTTT.

The chain has TRBV28 and TRBJ2-1; D gene unclear. Looked up from germline, CDR1 is MDHEN and CDR2 is SYDVKM. Trimming removed 1 base at V and 13 bases at J, with 14 bases between. The CDR3 extends over 13 amino acids. Written as DNA, the CDR3 is TGTGCCAGCAGTTTATTAGGAAGTCCGTTCCAGTTCTTC. This translates into CASSLLGSPFQFF.

The chain combines TRBV7-9 with TRBJ1-5; TRBD1 agrees at 7 bases. Looked up from germline, CDR1 is SEHNR and CDR2 is FQNEAQ (reference sequence). V lost 5 bases to trimming and J lost 0 bases; unmatched junction nucleotides: 4. The CDR3 is 15 amino acids. Here the CDR3 reads CASSQGGGSNQPQHF. DNA of the CDR3: TGTGCCAGCAGCCAGGGGGGCGGTAGCAATCAGCCCCAGCATTTT.